This entry lists 20 T cell receptor beta chains sequenced from one sample in a study of T cells in Graves' hyperthyroidism and ophthalmopathy. Authors of the study amplified TCR beta CDR3 regions from RNA transcripts. With the HTBI primer set, the TCR CDR3 went through a first round of RT-PCR. TCRdb called the multiplex PCR reads again in MiXCR, with one record for every CDR3 protein. The sample records 490,000 or so distinct CDR3 sequences, roughly 23% being singletons. The material sequenced was blood. The receptors were gathered from a woman in her sixties or seventies with Graves' ophthalmopathy.

This chain links TRBV5-1 with TRBJ2-1; no firm D call. Germline lookup yields CDR1 SGHRS and CDR2 YFSETQ. Trimming took 3 bases from V and 14 from J, leaving 12 bases between them. The CDR3 consists of 11 residues. CDR3 DNA sequence: TGCGCCAGCAGCTATCTTTCAAGGAAGTTCTTC. Translated, it gives CASSYLSRKFF.

The chain joins TRBV12-3 or TRBV12-4 to TRBJ2-2; D is possibly TRBD1 (6 bases). This CDR3 has 15 residues. V lost 6 bases, J lost 0 bases, and 11 bases lay in between. This CDR3 reads CASRRDTSNTGELFF. CDR3 in DNA: TGTGCCAGCAGAAGGGACACCTCGAACACCGGGGAGCTGTTTTTT.

The CDR3 coding sequence is TGTGCCACCGGACAGGGAGGAGAGACCCAGTACTTC. It codes for CATGQGGETQYF. The J gene is TRBJ2-5, the V gene TRBV10-3, with 8 bases that match TRBD1. CDR1 is ENHRY, CDR2 SYGVKD, per germline. Losses at the gene ends were 10 bases for V and 4 bases for J; bases not matched to a gene: 5. The length of the CDR3 is 12 residues.

There are many counts of this clonotype. The V and J genes are TRBV5-1 and TRBJ1-5, with D unclear. With 4 bases removed from V and 1 base from J, the gap between germline ends came to 6 bases. This CDR3 region has 13 residues. Germline V gene data show CDR1 as SGHRS and CDR2 as YFSETQ. The CDR3 DNA follows: TGCGCCAGCAGCCGGGAGAGCAATCAGCCCCAGCATTTT. Translation gives CASSRESNQPQHF.

This clonotype was observed at least ten times. The chain links TRBV30 to TRBJ1-2; D ambiguous. The germline gives CDR1 GTSNPN, CDR2 SVGIG (reference sequence). Trimming cost V 0 bases and J 8 bases, with 10 bases left between them. The CDR3 has 12 amino acids. The CDR3 DNA sequence: TGTGCCTGGAGTGTGAAGGCGAACGGCTACACCTTC. It codes for CAWSVKANGYTF.

The chain combines TRBV20-1 with TRBJ2-2; D ambiguous. Deletions cut 1 base from V and 5 bases from J, with 14 bases between. CDR1 is DFQATT, CDR2 SNEGSKA, per germline (reference sequence). The CDR3 spans 15 residues. The CDR3 sequence: CSARAAERLTGELFF. CDR3 sequence (DNA): TGCAGTGCTAGAGCCGCTGAAAGGTTGACCGGGGAGCTGTTTTTT.

This clonotype has at least ten counts. This chain uses TRBV7-3 with TRBJ2-2; TRBD2 agrees at 11 bases. Germline V lookup: CDR1 SGHTA, CDR2 FQGTGA. Losses at the gene ends were 5 bases for V and 5 bases for J; bases not matched to a gene: 4. The CDR3 is made up of 15 amino acids. The CDR3 DNA sequence: TGTGCCAGCAGCCTCTGGACTAGCGGGACCGGGGAGCTGTTTTTT. As protein: CASSLWTSGTGELFF.

In the case of this clonotype: One end of the junction is discordant with germline, which a read error may explain. This rearrangement joins TRBV9 to TRBJ2-7; 8 positions agree with TRBD1. The germline V gene encodes CDR1 SGDLS and CDR2 YYNGEE. The CDR3 loop spans 14 amino acids. CDR3 bases: TGTGCCAGCAGCGTAGGACAGGGGACCTACAAGCAGTACTTC. Protein sequence: CASSVGQGTYKQYF.

This clonotype appeared a few times. This CDR3 is CASSLALGAQETQYF. In nucleotides, the CDR3 is TGTGCCAGCAGCTTAGCGTTGGGCGCCCAAGAGACCCAGTACTTC. V gene TRBV7-9 combines with J gene TRBJ2-5; D gene unclear. CDR1 is SEHNR and CDR2 is FQNEAQ in the germline V gene (reference sequence). Trimming shortened V by 0 bases and J by 1 base, and 9 bases separated the two germline ends. There are 15 residues in the CDR3.

Only a few counts were recorded for this clonotype. The chain joins TRBV2 to TRBJ2-1; TRBD2 is a possible D gene (5 bases). This CDR3 is 15 amino acids long. CDR1 is SNHLY, CDR2 FYNNEI, per germline. Trimming stripped 5 bases from V and 2 bases from J, with 13 bases between. CDR3 residues: CASSMDSPPYNEQFF. CDR3 nucleotide sequence: TGTGCCAGCAGTATGGACTCCCCGCCCTACAATGAGCAGTTCTTC.

This rearrangement joins TRBV6-1 to TRBJ1-1; perhaps TRBD1 as D (6 bases). Germline V gives CDR1 MNHNS, CDR2 SASEGT. This CDR3 region has 16 residues. Trimming shortened V by 5 bases and J by 1 base, and 17 bases separated the two germline ends. CDR3 nucleotides: TGTGCCAGCAGTTCACTGTTAGGGGGGCAGAACACTGAAGCTTTCTTT. Its translation is CASSSLLGGQNTEAFF.

A few counts support this clonotype. The CDR3 DNA reads as TGTGCCAGCAGCACGACTCCCACAGATACGCAGTATTTT. Its translation: CASSTTPTDTQYF. The chain has TRBV9 and TRBJ2-3; unclear D gene. This CDR3 spans 13 amino acids. Germline CDR1 reads SGDLS; CDR2 reads YYNGEE. V was cut by 4 bases and J by 2 bases, with 8 bases left in between.

This sequence joins TRBV6-1 and TRBJ1-4; no reliable D call. Germline values: CDR1 MNHNS, CDR2 SASEGT. Trimming shortened V by 3 bases and J by 5 bases, and 13 bases separated the two germline ends. The CDR3 consists of 15 residues. The CDR3 DNA reads TGTGCCAGCAGTGAGTTAGGAGGCAGAAATGAAAAACTGTTTTTT. Protein: CASSELGGRNEKLFF.

The V and J genes are TRBV19 and TRBJ2-3; D gene ambiguous. The V gene lost 10 bases and the J gene lost 2 bases, with 16 bases spanning the gap. This CDR3 comprises 14 residues. Germline assignment: CDR1 LNHDA and CDR2 SQIVND (reference sequence). The CDR3 DNA is TGTGCCACCTCCCCCCAGGCGATCACAGATACGCAGTATTTT. It encodes CATSPQAITDTQYF.

The table lists this clonotype with a few counts. The V call is TRBV20-1, the J call TRBJ1-2; no clear D gene. Trimming cost V 3 bases and J 3 bases, with 14 bases left between them. CDR3 length: 14 amino acids. CDR1 and CDR2 from the germline V gene are DFQATT and SNEGSKA (reference sequence). CDR3 nucleotides: TGCAGTGCTAGGGAGGTAGCGAGGGACTATGGCTACACCTTC. Encoded protein: CSAREVARDYGYTF.

This sequence joins TRBV7-2 and TRBJ2-7; possible D gene TRBD1, 6 bases. This CDR3 comprises 13 residues. Germline values: CDR1 SGHTA, CDR2 FQGNSA. V was pared by 5 bases and J by 6 bases, with 14 bases between. CDR3 coding DNA: TGTGCCAGCAGCCGACTGGGGGCTTTCGAGCAGTACTTC. As protein: CASSRLGAFEQYF. The whole variable domain, remainder taken from reference TRBV7-2 and TRBJ2-7, is GAGVSQSPSNKVTEKGKDVELRCDPISGHTALYWYRQSLGQGLEFLIYFQGNSAPDKSGLPSDRFSAERTGGSVSTLTIQRTQQEDSAVYLCASSRLGAFEQYFGPGTRLTVT.

The rearrangement links TRBV6-1 to TRBJ2-1; 8 bases fit TRBD1. The CDR3 totals 13 residues. Trimming cost V 6 bases and J 6 bases; bases outside gene matches: 4. Looked up from germline, CDR1 is MNHNS and CDR2 is SASEGT. CDR3 coding DNA: TGTGCCAGCAGCACGGGACAGGTCAATGAGCAGTTCTTC. It specifies CASSTGQVNEQFF.

This clonotype was recorded a few times. The V call is TRBV28, the J call TRBJ1-2; D remains unclear. The CDR3 is 11 residues long. The V gene lost 5 bases and the J gene lost 8 bases, with 9 bases spanning the gap. The germline gives CDR1 MDHEN, CDR2 SYDVKM. In DNA, the CDR3 is TGTGCCAGCAGTGCCTTACAGGGCTACACCTTC. This sequence encodes CASSALQGYTF.

CDR3 residues: CASRWTENTEAFF. DNA of the CDR3: TGTGCCAGCAGGTGGACAGAGAACACTGAAGCTTTCTTT. The V call is TRBV12-3 or TRBV12-4, the J call TRBJ1-1; D is possibly TRBD1 (6 bases). V dropped 6 bases and J dropped 1 base, with 9 bases sitting between them. The CDR3 extends over 13 amino acids.

The chain is built from TRBV3-1 and TRBJ1-1, with D hard to call. Germline CDR1 and CDR2: LGHDT and YNNKEL (reference sequence). Trimming left V 1 base short and J 0 bases short, with 6 bases between. The CDR3 spans 14 residues. CDR3 nucleotides: TGTGCCAGCAGCCAAGCCGCATTGAACACTGAAGCTTTCTTT. This translates into CASSQAALNTEAFF.